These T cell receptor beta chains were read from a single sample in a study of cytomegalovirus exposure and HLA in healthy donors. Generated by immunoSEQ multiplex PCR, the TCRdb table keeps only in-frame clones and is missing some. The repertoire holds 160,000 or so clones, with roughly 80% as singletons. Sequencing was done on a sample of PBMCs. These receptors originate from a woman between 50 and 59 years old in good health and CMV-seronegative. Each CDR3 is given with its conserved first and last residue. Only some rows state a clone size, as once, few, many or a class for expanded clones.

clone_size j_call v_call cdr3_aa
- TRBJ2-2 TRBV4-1 CASSHSRASGRDTGELFF
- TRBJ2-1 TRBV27 CASTPVGGPYEQFF
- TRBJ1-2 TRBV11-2 CASSLPVSARGGGYTF
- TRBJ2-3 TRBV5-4 CASSPPGDTQYF
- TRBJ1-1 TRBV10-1 CASSGGMNTEAFF
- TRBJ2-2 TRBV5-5 CASSSTLGVTGELFF
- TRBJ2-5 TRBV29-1 CSVTPTTRRATQYF
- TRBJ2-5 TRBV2 CASSDLDRGYQQETQYF
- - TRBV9 CASSTGLAGGISYEQYF
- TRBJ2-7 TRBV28 CASSFSGTPSYEQYF
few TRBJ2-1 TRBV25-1 CASSDPMTGPSYNEQFF
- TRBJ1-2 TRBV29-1 CSVEVARGGGNYGYTF
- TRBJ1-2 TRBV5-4 CASSWGQDYGYTF
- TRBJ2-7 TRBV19 CASSTSLLDRGSNEQYF
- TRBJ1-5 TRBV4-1 CASSRTGEQPQHF
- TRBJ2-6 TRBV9 CARGVQGSSGANVLTF
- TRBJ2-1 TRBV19 CASSIRGRSNEQFF
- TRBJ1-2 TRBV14 CASSPWTGDGYTF
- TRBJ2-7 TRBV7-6 CASSLEEGAYNEQYF
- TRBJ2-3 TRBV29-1 CSVQGLAGGTDTQYF
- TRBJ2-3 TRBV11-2 CASSLAGGARTDTQYF
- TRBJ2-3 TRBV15 CATSRGERDSTDTQYF
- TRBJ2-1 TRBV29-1 CSVEPFVTSYNEQFF
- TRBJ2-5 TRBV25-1 CASSEGRSGGGLETQYF
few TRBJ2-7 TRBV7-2 CASSLVGSSYEQYF
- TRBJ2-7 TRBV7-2 CASSLYSGGSYEQYF
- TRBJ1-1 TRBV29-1 CSVWDRGNTEAFF
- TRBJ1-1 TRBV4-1 CASSQEIQSEAFF
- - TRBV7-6 CASSLALAGEAYEQYF
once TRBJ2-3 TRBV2 CASKGISTDTQYF
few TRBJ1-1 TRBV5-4 CASSILNRDTEAFF
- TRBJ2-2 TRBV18 CASSRASGNPGELFF
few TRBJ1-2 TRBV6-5 CASGRVNYGYTF
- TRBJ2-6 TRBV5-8 CASSLLGGASGANVLTF
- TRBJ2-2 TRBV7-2 CASSLSAEANTGELFF
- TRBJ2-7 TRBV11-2 CASSLTSGKTYEQYF
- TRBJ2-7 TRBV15 CATSRDRVAGAYEQYF
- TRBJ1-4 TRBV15 CATSRVGRVDEKLFF
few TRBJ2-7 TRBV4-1 CASSQNARGSPYEQYF
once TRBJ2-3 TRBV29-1 CSVAWGQGATDTQYF
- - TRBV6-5 CASSPTSGRGYEQYF
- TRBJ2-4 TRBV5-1 CASSLLVAGAKNIQYF
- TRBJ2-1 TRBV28 CASSWTGGGSGPGEQFF
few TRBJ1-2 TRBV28 CASTPLRQGVNYGYTF
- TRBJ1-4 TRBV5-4 CASSLTHATNEKLFF
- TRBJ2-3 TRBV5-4 CASSLGSGSTDTQYF
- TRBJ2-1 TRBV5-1 CASSASGRVNEQFF
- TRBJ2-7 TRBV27 CASSRLTPRGRHEQYF
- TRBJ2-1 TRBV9 CASSARLAGDLEQFF
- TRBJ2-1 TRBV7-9 CASSSAGSSYNEQFF
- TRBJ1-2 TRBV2 CARAGGPNYGYTF
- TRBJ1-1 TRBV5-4 CASSHPDRSEAFF